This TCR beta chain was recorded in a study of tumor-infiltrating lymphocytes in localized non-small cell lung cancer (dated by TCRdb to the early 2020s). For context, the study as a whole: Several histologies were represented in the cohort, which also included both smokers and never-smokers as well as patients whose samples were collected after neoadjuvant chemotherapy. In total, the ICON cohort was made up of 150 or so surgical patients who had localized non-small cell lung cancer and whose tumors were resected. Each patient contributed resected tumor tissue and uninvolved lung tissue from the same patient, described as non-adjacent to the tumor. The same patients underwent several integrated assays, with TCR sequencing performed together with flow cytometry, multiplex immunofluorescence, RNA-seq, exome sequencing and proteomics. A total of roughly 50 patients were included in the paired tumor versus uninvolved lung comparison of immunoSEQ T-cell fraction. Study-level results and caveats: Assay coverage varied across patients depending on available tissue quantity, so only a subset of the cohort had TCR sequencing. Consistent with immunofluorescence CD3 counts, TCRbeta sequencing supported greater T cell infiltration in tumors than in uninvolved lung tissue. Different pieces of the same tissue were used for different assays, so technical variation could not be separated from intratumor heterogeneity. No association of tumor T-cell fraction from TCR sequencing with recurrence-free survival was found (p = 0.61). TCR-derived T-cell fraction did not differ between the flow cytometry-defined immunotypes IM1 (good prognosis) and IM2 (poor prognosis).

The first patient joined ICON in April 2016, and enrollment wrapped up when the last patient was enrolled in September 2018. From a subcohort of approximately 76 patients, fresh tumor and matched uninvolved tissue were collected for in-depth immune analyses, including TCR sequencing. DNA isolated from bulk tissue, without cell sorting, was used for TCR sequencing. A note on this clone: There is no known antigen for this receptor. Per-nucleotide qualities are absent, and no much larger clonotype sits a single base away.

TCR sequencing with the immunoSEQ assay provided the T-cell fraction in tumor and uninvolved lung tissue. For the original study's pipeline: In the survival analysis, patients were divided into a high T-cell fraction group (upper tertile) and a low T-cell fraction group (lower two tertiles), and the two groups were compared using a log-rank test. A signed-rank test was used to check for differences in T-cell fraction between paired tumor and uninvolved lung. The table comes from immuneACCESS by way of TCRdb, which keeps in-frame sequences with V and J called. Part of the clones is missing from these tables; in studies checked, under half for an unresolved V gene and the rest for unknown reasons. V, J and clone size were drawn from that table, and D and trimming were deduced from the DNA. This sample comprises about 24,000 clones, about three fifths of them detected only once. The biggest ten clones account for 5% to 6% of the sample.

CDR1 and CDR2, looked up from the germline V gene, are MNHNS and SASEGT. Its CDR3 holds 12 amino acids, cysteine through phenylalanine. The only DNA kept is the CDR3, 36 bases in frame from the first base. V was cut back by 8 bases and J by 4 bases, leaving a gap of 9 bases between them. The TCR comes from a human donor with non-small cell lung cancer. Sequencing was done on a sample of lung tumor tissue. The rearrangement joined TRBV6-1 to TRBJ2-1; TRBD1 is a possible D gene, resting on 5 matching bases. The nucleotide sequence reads TGTGCCAGCGGAGACAGTTACAATGAGCAGTTCTTC. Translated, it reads CASGDSYNEQFF.